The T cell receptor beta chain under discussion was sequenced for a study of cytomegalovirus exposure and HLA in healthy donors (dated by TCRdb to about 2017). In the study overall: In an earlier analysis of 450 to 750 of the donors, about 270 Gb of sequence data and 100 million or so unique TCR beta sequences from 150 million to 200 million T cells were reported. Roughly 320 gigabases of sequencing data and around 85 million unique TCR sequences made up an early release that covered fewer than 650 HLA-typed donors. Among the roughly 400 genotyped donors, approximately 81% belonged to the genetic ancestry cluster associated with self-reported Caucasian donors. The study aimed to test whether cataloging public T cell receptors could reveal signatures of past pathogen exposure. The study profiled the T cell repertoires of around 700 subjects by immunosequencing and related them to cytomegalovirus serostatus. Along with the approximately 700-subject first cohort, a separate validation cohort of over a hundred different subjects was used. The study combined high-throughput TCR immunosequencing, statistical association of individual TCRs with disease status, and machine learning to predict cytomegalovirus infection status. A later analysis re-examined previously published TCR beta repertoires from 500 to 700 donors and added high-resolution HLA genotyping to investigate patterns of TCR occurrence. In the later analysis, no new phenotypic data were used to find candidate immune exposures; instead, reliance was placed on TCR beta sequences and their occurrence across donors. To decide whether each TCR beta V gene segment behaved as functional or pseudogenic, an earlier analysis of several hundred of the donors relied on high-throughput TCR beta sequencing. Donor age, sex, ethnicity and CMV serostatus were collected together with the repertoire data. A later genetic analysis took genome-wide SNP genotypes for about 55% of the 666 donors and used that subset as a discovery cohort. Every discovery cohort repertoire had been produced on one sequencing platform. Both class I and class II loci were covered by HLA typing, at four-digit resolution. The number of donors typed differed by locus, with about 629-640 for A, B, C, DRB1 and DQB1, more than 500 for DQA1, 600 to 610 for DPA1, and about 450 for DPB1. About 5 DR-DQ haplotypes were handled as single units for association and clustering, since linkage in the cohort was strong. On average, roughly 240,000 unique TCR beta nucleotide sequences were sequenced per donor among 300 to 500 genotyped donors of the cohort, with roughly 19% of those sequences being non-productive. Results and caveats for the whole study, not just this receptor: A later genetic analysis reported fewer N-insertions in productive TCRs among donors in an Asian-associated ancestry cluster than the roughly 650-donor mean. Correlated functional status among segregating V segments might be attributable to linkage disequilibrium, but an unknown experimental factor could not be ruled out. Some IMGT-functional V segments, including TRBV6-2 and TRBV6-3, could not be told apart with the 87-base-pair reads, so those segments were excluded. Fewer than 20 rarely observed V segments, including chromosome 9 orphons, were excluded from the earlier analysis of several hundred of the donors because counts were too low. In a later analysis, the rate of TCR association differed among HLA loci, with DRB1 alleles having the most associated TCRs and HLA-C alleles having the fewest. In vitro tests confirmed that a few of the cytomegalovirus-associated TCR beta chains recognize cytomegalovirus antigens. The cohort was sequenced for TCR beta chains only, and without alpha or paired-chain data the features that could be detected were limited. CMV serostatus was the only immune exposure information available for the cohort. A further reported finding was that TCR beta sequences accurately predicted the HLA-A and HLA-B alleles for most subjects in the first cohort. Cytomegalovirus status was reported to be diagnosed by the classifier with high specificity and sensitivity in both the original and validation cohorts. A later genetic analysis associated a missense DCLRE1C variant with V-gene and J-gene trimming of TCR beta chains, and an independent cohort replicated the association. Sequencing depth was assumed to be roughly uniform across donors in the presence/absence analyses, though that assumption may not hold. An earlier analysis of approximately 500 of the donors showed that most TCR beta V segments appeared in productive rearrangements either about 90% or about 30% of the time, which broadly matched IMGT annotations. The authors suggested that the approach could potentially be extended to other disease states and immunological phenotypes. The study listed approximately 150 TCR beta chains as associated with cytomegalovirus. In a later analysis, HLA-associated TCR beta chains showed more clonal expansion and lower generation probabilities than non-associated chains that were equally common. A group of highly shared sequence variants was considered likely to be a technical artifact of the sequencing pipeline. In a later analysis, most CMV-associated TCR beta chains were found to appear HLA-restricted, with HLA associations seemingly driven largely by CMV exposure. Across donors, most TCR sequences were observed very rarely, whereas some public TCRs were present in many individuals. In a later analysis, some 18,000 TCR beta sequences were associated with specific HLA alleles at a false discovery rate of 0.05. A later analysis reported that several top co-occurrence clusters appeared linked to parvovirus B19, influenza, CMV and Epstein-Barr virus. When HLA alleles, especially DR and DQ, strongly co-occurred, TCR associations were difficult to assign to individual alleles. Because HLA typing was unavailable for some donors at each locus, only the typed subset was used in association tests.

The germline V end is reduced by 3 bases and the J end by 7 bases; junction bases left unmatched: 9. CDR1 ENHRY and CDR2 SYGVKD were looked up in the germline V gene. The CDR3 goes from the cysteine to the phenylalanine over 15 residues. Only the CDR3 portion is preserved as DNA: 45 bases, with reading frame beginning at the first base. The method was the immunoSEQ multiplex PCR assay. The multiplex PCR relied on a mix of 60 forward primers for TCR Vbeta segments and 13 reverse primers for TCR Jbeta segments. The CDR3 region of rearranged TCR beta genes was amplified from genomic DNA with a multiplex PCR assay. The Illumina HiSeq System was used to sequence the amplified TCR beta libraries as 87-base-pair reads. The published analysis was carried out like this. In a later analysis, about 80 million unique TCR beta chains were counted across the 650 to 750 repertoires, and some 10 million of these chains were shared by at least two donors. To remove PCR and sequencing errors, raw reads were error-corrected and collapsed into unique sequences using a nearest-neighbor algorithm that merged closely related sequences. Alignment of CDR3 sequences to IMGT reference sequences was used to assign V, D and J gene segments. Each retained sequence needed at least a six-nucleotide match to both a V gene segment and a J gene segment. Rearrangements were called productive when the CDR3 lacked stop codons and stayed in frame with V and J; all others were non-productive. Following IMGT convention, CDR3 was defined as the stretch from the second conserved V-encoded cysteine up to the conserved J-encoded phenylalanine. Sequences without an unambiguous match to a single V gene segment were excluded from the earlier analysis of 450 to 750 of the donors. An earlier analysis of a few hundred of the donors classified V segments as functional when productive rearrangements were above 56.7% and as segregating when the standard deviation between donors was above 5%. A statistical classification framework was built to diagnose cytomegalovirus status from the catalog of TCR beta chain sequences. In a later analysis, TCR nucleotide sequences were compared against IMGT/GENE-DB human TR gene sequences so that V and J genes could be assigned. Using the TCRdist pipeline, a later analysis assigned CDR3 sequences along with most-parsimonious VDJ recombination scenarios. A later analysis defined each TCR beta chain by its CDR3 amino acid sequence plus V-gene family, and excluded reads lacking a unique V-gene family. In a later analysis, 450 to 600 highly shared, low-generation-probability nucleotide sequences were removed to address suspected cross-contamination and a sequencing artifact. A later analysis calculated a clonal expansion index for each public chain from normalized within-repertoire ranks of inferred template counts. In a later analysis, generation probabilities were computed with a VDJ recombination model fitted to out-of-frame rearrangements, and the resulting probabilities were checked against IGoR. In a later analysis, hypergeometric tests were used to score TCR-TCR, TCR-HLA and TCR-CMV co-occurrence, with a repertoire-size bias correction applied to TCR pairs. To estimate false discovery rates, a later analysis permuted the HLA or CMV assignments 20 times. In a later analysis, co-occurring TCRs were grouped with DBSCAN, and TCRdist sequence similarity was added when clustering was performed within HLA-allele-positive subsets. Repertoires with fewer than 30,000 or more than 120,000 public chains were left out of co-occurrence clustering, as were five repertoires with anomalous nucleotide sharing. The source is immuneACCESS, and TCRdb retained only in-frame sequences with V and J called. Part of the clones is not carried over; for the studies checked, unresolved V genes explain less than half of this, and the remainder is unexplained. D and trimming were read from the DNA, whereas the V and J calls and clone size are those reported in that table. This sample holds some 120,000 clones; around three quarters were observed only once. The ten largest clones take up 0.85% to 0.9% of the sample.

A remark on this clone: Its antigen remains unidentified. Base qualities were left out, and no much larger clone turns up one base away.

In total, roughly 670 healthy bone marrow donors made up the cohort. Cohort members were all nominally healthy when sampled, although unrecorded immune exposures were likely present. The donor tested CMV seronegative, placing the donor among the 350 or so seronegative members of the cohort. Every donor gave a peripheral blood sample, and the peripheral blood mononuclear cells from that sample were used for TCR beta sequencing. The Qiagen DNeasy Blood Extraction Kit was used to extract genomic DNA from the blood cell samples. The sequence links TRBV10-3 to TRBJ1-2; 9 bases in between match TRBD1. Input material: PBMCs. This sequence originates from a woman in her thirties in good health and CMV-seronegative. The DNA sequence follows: TGTGCCATCAGTGACGTTGGACAGGGGAGCGGTGGCTACACCTTC. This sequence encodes CAISDVGQGSGGYTF.